The clone carrying this T cell receptor beta chain has more than one count but fewer than ten. No antigen is known for it. The junction differs from germline at one of its ends, possibly a read error. Each sample yielded at least 6 micrograms of PBMC total RNA. This entry belongs to a study of blood T cells in healthy people across ages. Study findings and constraints: Across samples, TCR beta diversity tracked strongly with naive T cell percentage.

Combining a sample-barcoded 5' primer with a J-beta primer mix, a second PCR ran for roughly 6 to 11 cycles. TCRdb fed the 5' RACE reads into MiXCR, producing one record per CDR3 protein. The sample lists about 840,000 distinct CDR3 sequences, about 27% occurring once. This sample also appeared in a second study, on T cells of mothers and their children. According to that study: A few healthy Caucasian mothers, along with their six children, served as the donors. In related and unrelated pairs alike, thymic selection shapes TCR recombination output, with inherited differences minor.

This TCR derives from a woman aged 40-49 years in good health. The sample was blood.

The DNA for the CDR3 is TGTGCTAGCAGCTTCCTGGGGGCGGACACCGGGGAGCTGTTTTTT. Translation: CASSFLGADTGELFF. The V gene is TRBV7-7, the J gene TRBJ2-2, with D possibly matching TRBD1 (6 bases). The CDR3 covers 15 residues. The germline gives CDR1 SSHAT, CDR2 FNYEAQ (reference sequence).